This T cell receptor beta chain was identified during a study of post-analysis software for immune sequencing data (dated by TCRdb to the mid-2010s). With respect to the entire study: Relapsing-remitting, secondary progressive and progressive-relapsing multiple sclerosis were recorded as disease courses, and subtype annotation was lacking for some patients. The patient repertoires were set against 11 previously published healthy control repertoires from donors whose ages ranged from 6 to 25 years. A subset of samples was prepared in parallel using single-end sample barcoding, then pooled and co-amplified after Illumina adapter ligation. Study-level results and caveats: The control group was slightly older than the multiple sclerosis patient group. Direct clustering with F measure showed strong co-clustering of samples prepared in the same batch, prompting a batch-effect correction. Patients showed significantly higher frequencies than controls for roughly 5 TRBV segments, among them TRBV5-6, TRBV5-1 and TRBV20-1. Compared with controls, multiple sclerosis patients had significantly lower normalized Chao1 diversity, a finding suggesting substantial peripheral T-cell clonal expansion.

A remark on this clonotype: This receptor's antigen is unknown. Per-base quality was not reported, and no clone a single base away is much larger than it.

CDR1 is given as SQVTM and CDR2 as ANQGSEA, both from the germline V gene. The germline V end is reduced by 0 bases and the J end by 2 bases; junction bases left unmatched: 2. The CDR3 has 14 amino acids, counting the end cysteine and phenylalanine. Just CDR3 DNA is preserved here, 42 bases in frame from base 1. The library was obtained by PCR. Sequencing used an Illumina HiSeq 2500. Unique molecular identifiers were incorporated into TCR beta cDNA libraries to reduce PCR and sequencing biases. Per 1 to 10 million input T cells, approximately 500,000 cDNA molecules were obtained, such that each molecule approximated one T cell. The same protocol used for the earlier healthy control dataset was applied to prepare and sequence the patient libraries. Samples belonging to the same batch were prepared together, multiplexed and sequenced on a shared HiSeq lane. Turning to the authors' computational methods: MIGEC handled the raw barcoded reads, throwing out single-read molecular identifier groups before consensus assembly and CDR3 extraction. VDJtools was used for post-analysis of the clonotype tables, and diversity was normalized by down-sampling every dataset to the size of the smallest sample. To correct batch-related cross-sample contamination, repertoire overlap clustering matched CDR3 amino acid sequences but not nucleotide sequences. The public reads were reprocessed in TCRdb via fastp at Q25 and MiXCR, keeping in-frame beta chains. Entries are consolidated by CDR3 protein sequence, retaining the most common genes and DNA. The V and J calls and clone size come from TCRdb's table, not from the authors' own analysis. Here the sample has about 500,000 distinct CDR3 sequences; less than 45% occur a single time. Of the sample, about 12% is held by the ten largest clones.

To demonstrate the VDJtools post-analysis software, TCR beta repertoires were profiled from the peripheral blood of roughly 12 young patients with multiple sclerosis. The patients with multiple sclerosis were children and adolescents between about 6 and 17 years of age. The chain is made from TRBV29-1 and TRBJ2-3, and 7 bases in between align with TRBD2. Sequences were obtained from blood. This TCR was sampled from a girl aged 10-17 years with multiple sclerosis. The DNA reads TGCAGCGTTGAAGACGGGACTATCACAGATACGCAGTATTTT. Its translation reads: CSVEDGTITDTQYF.